The 25 T cell receptor beta chains given below trace back to one sample, sequenced in a study of regulatory T cells in long-lasting Graves disease. Construction of TCR beta libraries relied on iRepertoire HTBI primers and on Arm-PCR targeting CDR3 regions. Each CDR3 protein is one row after TCRdb ran MiXCR on the multiplex PCR reads. This sample yields roughly 700,000 distinct CDR3 sequences, of which 25% to 35% are seen a single time; 35% to 55% belongs to the top ten. Time point denoted: persistent/refractory GD, antithyroid drugs over 5 years with positive TRAb. PBMCs were the source of the RNA used for TCR sequencing. This specimen consisted of peripheral blood mononuclear cells (PBMCs), obtained when the disease was refractory, from a patient treated with antithyroid drugs. These receptors were collected from a female donor with Graves disease.

This clonotype has just a few counts. This rearrangement joins TRBV9 to TRBJ1-1, with D possibly matching TRBD1 (5 bases). The CDR3 length is 15 residues. The V end lost 0 bases, the J end lost 3 bases, and 12 bases lay between the germline ends. The germline V gene has CDR1 SGDLS and CDR2 YYNGEE. The CDR3 DNA follows: TGTGCCAGCAGCGTAGACCAGACAGTAGACACTGAAGCTTTCTTT. Translating gives CASSVDQTVDTEAFF.

This chain uses TRBV12-5 with TRBJ1-5; 10 bases fit TRBD1. CDR1 LGHNT and CDR2 FRNRAP come from the germline V gene. CDR3 length equals 17 residues. J was trimmed by 5 bases and V by 0 bases; bases with no gene match: 7. The CDR3 spells CASGLVSGTGVDQPQHF. As DNA, the CDR3 is TGTGCTAGTGGTTTGGTATCAGGGACAGGGGTAGATCAGCCCCAGCATTTT.

Of note for this clonotype: A read error may be the cause here, since a much bigger clone is one base away. The chain has TRBV28 and TRBJ2-7; TRBD2 matches at 12 bases. V shed 4 bases and J 8 bases; nucleotides not matched to a gene: 18. Germline-derived CDR1 and CDR2 are MDHEN and SYDVKM. The CDR3 spans 18 residues. The CDR3 spells CASSYVATGLAGLYKQYF. CDR3 coding DNA: TGTGCCAGCAGTTACGTTGCGACAGGACTAGCGGGATTATACAAGCAGTACTTC.

This chain connects TRBV9 to TRBJ1-6, with 7 bases identical to TRBD1. The CDR3 sequence is 15 residues long. Trimming took 4 bases from V and 7 from J; bases not matched to a gene: 8. Per the germline V gene, CDR1 is SGDLS and CDR2 is YYNGEE. The CDR3: CASSISTGSNSPLHF. The CDR3 DNA follows: TGTGCCAGCAGCATCTCGACAGGGTCGAATTCACCCCTCCACTTT. The full variable domain, its missing parts supplied by reference TRBV9 and TRBJ1-6, is DSGVTQTPKHLITATGQRVTLRCSPRSGDLSVYWYQQSLDQGLQFLIQYYNGEERAKGNILERFSAQQFPDLHSELNLSSLELGDSALYFCASSISTGSNSPLHFGNGTRLTVT.

This clonotype was seen ten or more times. The chain recombines TRBV29-1 with TRBJ1-1; D is ambiguous. Germline V gives CDR1 SQVTM, CDR2 ANQGSEA. The CDR3 spans 11 residues. Trimming removed 7 bases at V and 0 bases at J, with 6 bases between. This CDR3 reads CSALMNTEAFF. The CDR3 nucleotides read TGCAGCGCTTTAATGAACACTGAAGCTTTCTTT. Full variable domain (outside the CDR3, taken from reference TRBV29-1 and TRBJ1-1): SAVISQKPSRDICQRGTSLTIQCQVDSQVTMMFWYRQQPGQSLTLIATANQGSEATYESGFVIDKFPISRPNLTFSTLTVSNMSPEDSSIYLCSALMNTEAFFGQGTRLTVV.

The chain links TRBV6-5 to TRBJ1-2, with D possibly TRBD1 on 6 matching bases. The V end was cut by 0 bases, the J end by 6 bases, with 8 bases between. The CDR3 length is 13 residues. Germline assignment: CDR1 MNHEY and CDR2 SVGAGI. In DNA form, the CDR3 reads TGTGCCAGCAGTTACTCGCCAGGGGATGGCTACACCTTC. It translates to CASSYSPGDGYTF.

Comments on this clonotype: A much more abundant neighbour one base away suggests this may be a read error. V and J are TRBV7-8 and TRBJ1-5; 9 nucleotides match TRBD1. Germline V gene sequence: CDR1 SGHVS, CDR2 FQNEAQ. The CDR3 has 15 amino acids. The CDR3 spells CAGSRDRVMGQPQHF. In nucleotides, the CDR3 is TGTGCCGGCAGCCGGGACAGGGTAATGGGTCAGCCCCAGCATTTT.

In the case of this clonotype: A read error is possible here, since a much larger clone lies one base away. V usage is TRBV12-5 and J usage is TRBJ2-7; perhaps D is TRBD1 or TRBD2 (5 bases each). The length of the CDR3 is 18 residues. Trimming stripped 0 bases from V and 2 bases from J, with 20 bases between. Germline values: CDR1 LGHNT, CDR2 FRNRAP. The CDR3 sequence is CASGLVTVGDARTYEQYF. CDR3 DNA sequence: TGTGCTAGTGGTTTGGTAACGGTAGGGGACGCCCGCACCTACGAGCAGTACTTC.

The chain recombines TRBV12-3 or TRBV12-4 with TRBJ2-7, with TRBD1 as a possible D gene (5 bases). V shed 6 bases and J shed 4 bases, with 13 bases lying between them. The CDR3 runs 13 residues. The CDR3 loop is CASSHGHPYEQYF. The CDR3 DNA reads TGTGCCAGCAGCCACGGACATCCTTACGAGCAGTACTTC.

This clonotype was picked up a small number of times. This rearrangement joins TRBV7-9 to TRBJ1-2; D is possibly TRBD1 (6 bases). In germline, CDR1 is SEHNR, CDR2 FQNEAQ (reference sequence). Trimming took 11 bases from V and 1 from J, leaving 17 bases between them. The CDR3 has 14 residues. The CDR3 sequence is CAQDGGAFNYGYTF. The CDR3 DNA sequence: TGTGCCCAAGACGGGGGGGCCTTTAACTATGGCTACACCTTC.

CDR3 sequence reads: CSARVDPNVYWNTEAFF. CDR3 DNA sequence: TGCAGTGCTAGAGTGGATCCCAACGTCTATTGGAACACTGAAGCTTTCTTT. This sequence joins TRBV20-1 and TRBJ1-1, with unresolved D. There are 17 residues in the CDR3. V was shortened by 1 base and J by 1 base, with 19 bases between the two germline ends. Germline V gene sequence: CDR1 DFQATT, CDR2 SNEGSKA (reference sequence).

This rearrangement joins TRBV28 to TRBJ2-2; 9 bases agree with TRBD1. The CDR3 runs 16 residues. The germline gives CDR1 MDHEN, CDR2 SYDVKM. The V segment lost 6 bases and the J segment 5 bases; nucleotides outside the gene matches: 10. For the CDR3, the DNA is TGTGCCAGCAGCCTGTCCTACAGGGGGCAAACCGGGGAGCTGTTTTTT. It encodes CASSLSYRGQTGELFF.

The J gene is TRBJ2-7, the V gene TRBV20-1; the D call may be TRBD1 or TRBD2 (5 bases each). Germline V CDR1 and CDR2: DFQATT, SNEGSKA (reference sequence). This CDR3 is built from 13 residues. V was shortened by 5 bases and J by 3 bases, with 14 bases between the two germline ends. CDR3 coding DNA: TGCAGTGCTCCCGGGACCGACAGCTACGAGCAGTACTTC. This sequence encodes CSAPGTDSYEQYF.

This clonotype is a singleton in its sample. This sequence joins TRBV20-1 and TRBJ2-7; no clear D gene. The CDR3 consists of 11 residues. Germline V gene data show CDR1 as DFQATT and CDR2 as SNEGSKA (reference sequence). In DNA, the CDR3 is TGCAGATCCGGGTGGGACTACGAGCAGTACTTC. Translating gives CRSGWDYEQYF.

The CDR3 DNA sequence: TGTGCCTGGAGCGTTACACAGTTCACTGAAGCTTTCTTT. It specifies CAWSVTQFTEAFF. V usage is TRBV30 and J usage is TRBJ1-1; D not certain. Per the germline V gene, CDR1 is GTSNPN and CDR2 is SVGIG (reference sequence). Trimming took off 3 bases at V and 4 bases at J, with 12 bases between the two ends. The CDR3 loop spans 13 amino acids. The entire variable domain, with the rest obtained from reference TRBV30 and TRBJ1-1, is as follows: SQTIHQWPATLVQPVGSPLSLECTVEGTSNPNLYWYRQAAGRGLQLLFYSVGIGQISSEVPQNLSASRPQDRQFILSSKKLLLSDSGFYLCAWSVTQFTEAFFGQGTRLTVV.

The chain couples TRBV19 to TRBJ1-2; D not certain. In germline, CDR1 is LNHDA, CDR2 SQIVND (reference sequence). The CDR3 consists of 13 residues. V lost 3 bases to trimming and J lost 2 bases, with 7 bases between them. The CDR3 loop is CASSIWQNYGYTF. Written as DNA, the CDR3 is TGTGCCAGTAGTATCTGGCAAAACTATGGCTACACCTTC.

This clonotype was detected only a few times. The gene calls are TRBV20-1 and TRBJ1-5; 8 nucleotides match TRBD1. This CDR3 spans 13 amino acids. Germline trimming cut 4 bases from V and 7 bases from J; bases unmatched to any gene: 6. Germline V gene lookup returns CDR1 DFQATT and CDR2 SNEGSKA (reference sequence). This CDR3 is CSAIQGARQPQHF. The DNA of the CDR3 is TGCAGTGCTATCCAGGGGGCCCGACAGCCCCAGCATTTT.

In its sample, this clonotype was seen a few times. A much more abundant neighbour one base away suggests this may be a read error. The CDR3 DNA sequence: TGTGCCAGCAGCTTAGAGGCAGGGCATGGCTACACCTTC. It specifies CASSLEAGHGYTF. V and J are TRBV11-2 and TRBJ1-2; D might be TRBD1 (5 bases). V lost 0 bases to trimming and J lost 6 bases, with 8 bases between them. Germline V gene sequence: CDR1 SGHAT, CDR2 FQNNGV. There are 13 residues in the CDR3. Full variable domain (rest looked up from reference TRBV11-2 and TRBJ1-2): EAGVAQSPRYKIIEKRQSVAFWCNPISGHATLYWYQQILGQGPKLLIQFQNNGVVDDSQLPKDRFSAERLKGVDSTLKIQPAKLEDSAVYLCASSLEAGHGYTFGSGTRLTVV.

The chain combines TRBV7-9 with TRBJ1-2, with 7 nucleotides matching TRBD1. The CDR3 length is 12 residues. Germline V gene lookup returns CDR1 SEHNR and CDR2 FQNEAQ (reference sequence). DNA for the CDR3: TGTTCCCTTAGGGACAGATACTATGGCTACACCTTC. Protein: CSLRDRYYGYTF. The variable domain in full, completed from reference TRBV7-9 and TRBJ1-2, reads DTGVSQNPRHKITKRGQNVTFRCDPISEHNRLYWYRQTLGQGPEFLTYFQNEAQLEKSRLLSDRFSAERPKGSFSTLEIQRTEQGDSAMYLCSLRDRYYGYTFGSGTRLTVV.

This clonotype appeared once. V and J are TRBV5-1 and TRBJ2-2; the match to TRBD2 covers 11 bases. CDR3 length: 16 residues. V dropped 4 bases and J dropped 7; count of bases not matched to a gene: 9. Germline V gives CDR1 SGHRS, CDR2 YFSETQ. The CDR3 region has the DNA TGCGCCAGCAGCACCCGTAGCGGGAGGGCCGGCGGGGAGCTGTTTTTT. Translating it yields CASSTRSGRAGGELFF.

This clonotype came up many times. V is TRBV2 and J is TRBJ1-4, with a weak D call TRBD1 (6 bases). The germline V gene encodes CDR1 SNHLY and CDR2 FYNNEI. The CDR3 consists of 12 residues. The V end was cut by 9 bases, the J end by 7 bases, with 12 bases between. CDR3 nucleotides: TGTGCCAGTGGGAGGGGGAGTGAAAAACTGTTTTTT. As protein: CASGRGSEKLFF.

To note about this clonotype: The CDR3 carries no conserved terminal phenylalanine or tryptophan, so it likely arises from a read error. The chain joins TRBV2 to TRBJ1-2, with a weak D call TRBD1 (5 bases). This CDR3 is 13 amino acids long. The V end was cut by 7 bases, the J end by 8 bases, with 17 bases between. The germline gives CDR1 SNHLY, CDR2 FYNNEI. CDR3 loop: CASNLSGASGYTL. In DNA, the CDR3 is TGTGCCAGCAACCTGTCCGGGGCCAGCGGCTACACCCTC.

This clonotype has only a few counts. V is TRBV29-1 and J is TRBJ1-1, with a possible D match to TRBD1 (6 bases). This CDR3 has 15 amino acids. Looked up from germline, CDR1 is SQVTM and CDR2 is ANQGSEA. Deletions cut 6 bases from V and 0 bases from J, with 17 bases between. Here the CDR3 reads CSVVSRGRMNTEAFF. Written as DNA, the CDR3 is TGCAGCGTCGTAAGCAGGGGCCGAATGAACACTGAAGCTTTCTTT.

This chain connects TRBV5-5 to TRBJ1-6, with D tentatively TRBD1 (6 bases). V was pared by 3 bases and J by 9 bases, with 13 bases between. Germline V gene data show CDR1 as SGHKS and CDR2 as YYEKEE (reference sequence). The CDR3 loop spans 14 amino acids. DNA of the CDR3: TGTGCCAGCAGCTCCCAGGGGATCCTTTCACCCCTCCACTTT. Encoded protein: CASSSQGILSPLHF.

The V call is TRBV25-1, the J call TRBJ1-4; perhaps TRBD1 as D (5 bases). Between the trimmed V and J ends, which lost 6 bases and 7 bases, there was a span of 18 bases. The CDR3 loop spans 15 amino acids. The germline CDR1 and CDR2 sequences are MGHDK and SYGVNS. CDR3 amino acids: CASSDPGRYTEKLFF. CDR3 nucleotides: TGTGCCAGCAGCGACCCGGGACGATATACTGAAAAACTGTTTTTT.